The following is a T cell receptor (beta chain) sequence with its context. Its specificity is unknown. These data originate in a study of cytomegalovirus exposure and HLA in healthy donors. As for the study in general: Unique TCRs from HLA-typed donors, 65 million to 85 million of them, were held in an early data release.

Study-wide results and caveats: CMV serostatus was the sole immune exposure data available. Some V segments, TRBV6-2 and TRBV6-3 among them, were indistinguishable and were therefore excluded.

CDR1 and CDR2 from the germline V gene are SGHRS and YFSETQ. V lost 3 bases to trimming and J lost 0 bases, with 17 bases between them. This CDR3 is built from 17 residues. Vbeta (60) and Jbeta (13) primers were used in the PCR. Sequencing used immunoSEQ multiplex PCR; TCRdb keeps in-frame clones, though not all of them. The data show under 200,000 clones, about 84% seen once. Source material: PBMCs. The chain couples TRBV5-1 to TRBJ2-3; the D gene is possibly TRBD1 (6 bases). This clonotype was obtained from a man in his fifties in good health and CMV-seronegative. DNA of the CDR3: TGCGCCAGCAGCTCCAGGGGCAGCCGTGCTAGCACAGATACGCAGTATTTT. Protein: CASSSRGSRASTDTQYF.